This entry lists 2 T cell receptor beta chains sequenced from one sample in a study of PD-L1 blockade in urothelial cancer. Libraries were prepared by immunoSEQ multiplex PCR; TCRdb keeps only in-frame clonotypes and omits some of them. The sample carries 85,000 to 90,000 clones, over 90% recorded once. Sequencing was performed on PBMCs, taken around atezolizumab (anti-PD-L1) treatment. All receptors come from a man aged 55-75 years with urothelial cancer.

The rearrangement links TRBV28 to TRBJ2-7; TRBD2 aligns across 7 bases. CDR1 is MDHEN, CDR2 SYDVKM, per germline. This CDR3 region has 13 residues. The V gene end was trimmed by 10 bases and the J gene end by 4 bases; junction bases not matched to a gene: 10. CDR3: CATLRGVSYEQYF. In DNA form, the CDR3 reads TGTGCCACCCTCCGGGGGGTATCTTACGAGCAGTACTTC.

The chain has TRBV28 and TRBJ2-5; a weak D match, TRBD1 (6 bases). Germline CDR1 is MDHEN and CDR2 is SYDVKM. V was pared by 3 bases and J by 1 base, with 9 bases between. CDR3 length equals 14 residues. The CDR3 DNA reads as TGTGCCAGCAGTTTCATGACAGGCCAAGAGACCCAGTACTTC. This encodes CASSFMTGQETQYF.